The 5 T cell receptor beta chains reported below all come from one sample, sequenced in a study of somatic mutations in cytotoxic T cells in rheumatoid arthritis. TCRdb's copy holds only in-frame clones and misses some; the assay was immunoSEQ multiplex PCR. The table includes tens of thousands of clones, under 85% detected once. The sequenced material came from CD8+ T cells sorted from blood. These receptors were obtained from a man aged 40-50 years in good health.

DNA of the CDR3: TGCGCCAGCAGCCAAGACTTCTACTCCGGGGGCACTGAAGCTTTCTTT. Protein: CASSQDFYSGGTEAFF. This chain uses TRBV4-3 with TRBJ1-1, with D possibly being TRBD1 (5 bases). This CDR3 spans 16 amino acids. Germline V gives CDR1 LGHNA, CDR2 YSLEER. V was clipped by 0 bases and J by 4 bases, with 15 bases between them.

V and J are TRBV28 and TRBJ2-7, with 8 nucleotides matching TRBD1. The CDR3 is 17 amino acids. Germline CDR1 MDHEN, CDR2 SYDVKM. V lost 4 bases and J lost 4; bases outside the gene matches: 15. The CDR3 DNA reads TGTGCCAGCAGTTCCCACCCCATCTTGACAGGGGAGTACGAGCAGTACTTC. It codes for CASSSHPILTGEYEQYF.

The rearrangement joins TRBV27 to TRBJ1-1; D gene uncertain. Trimming took off 5 bases at V and 1 base at J, with 14 bases between the two ends. The CDR3 extends over 15 amino acids. Germline V gives CDR1 MNHEY, CDR2 SMNVEV (reference sequence). The CDR3 region is CASSSIPGRNTEAFF. The CDR3 coding sequence is TGTGCCAGCAGTAGCATCCCCGGACGGAACACTGAAGCTTTCTTT.

This sequence joins TRBV11-3 and TRBJ2-1; 12 bases agree with TRBD2. CDR1 is SGHNT and CDR2 is YENEEA in the germline V gene. The CDR3 is made up of 16 amino acids. V gave up 4 bases and J gave up 1 base; unmatched junction bases: 2. CDR3 coding DNA: TGTGCCAGCAGCTGGACTAGCGGGAATTCCTACAATGAGCAGTTCTTC. Its translation: CASSWTSGNSYNEQFF. Using reference TRBV11-3 and TRBJ2-1 for the parts outside the CDR3, the full variable domain is EAGVVQSPRYKIIEKKQPVAFWCNPISGHNTLYWYLQNLGQGPELLIRYENEEAVDDSQLPKDRFSAERLKGVDSTLKIQPAELGDSAVYLCASSWTSGNSYNEQFFGPGTRLTVL.

The chain has TRBV7-6 and TRBJ2-6; D uncertain. Germline loops: CDR1 SGHVS, CDR2 FNYEAQ. This CDR3 contains 17 residues. V gave up 1 base and J gave up 0 bases, with 10 bases separating them. CDR3 amino acids: CASSLVGPLSGANVLTF. CDR3 coding DNA: TGTGCCAGCAGCTTAGTCGGACCTCTCTCTGGGGCCAACGTCCTGACTTTC.